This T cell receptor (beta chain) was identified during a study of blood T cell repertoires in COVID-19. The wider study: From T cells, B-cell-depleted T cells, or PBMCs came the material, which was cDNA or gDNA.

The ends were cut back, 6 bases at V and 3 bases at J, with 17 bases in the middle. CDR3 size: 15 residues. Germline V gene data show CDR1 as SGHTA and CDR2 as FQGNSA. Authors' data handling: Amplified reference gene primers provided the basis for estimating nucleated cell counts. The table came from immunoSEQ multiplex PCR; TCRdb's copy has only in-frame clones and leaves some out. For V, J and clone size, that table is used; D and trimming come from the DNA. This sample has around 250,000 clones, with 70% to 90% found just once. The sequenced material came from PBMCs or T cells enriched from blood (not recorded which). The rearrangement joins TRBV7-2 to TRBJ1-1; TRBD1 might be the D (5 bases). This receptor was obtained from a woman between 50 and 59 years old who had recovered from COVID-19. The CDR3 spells CASRSPGRGDTEAFF. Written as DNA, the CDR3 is TGTGCCAGCAGATCCCCAGGCCGGGGGGACACTGAAGCTTTCTTT.